Shown below are 15 T cell receptor beta chains from a single sample sequenced in a study of shared clonotypes between healthy human individuals. Terminally differentiated effector memory CD45RA+ cells were left out of the naive CD8 fraction, which was CD45RO-negative and positively selected for CCR7. Libraries were prepared by immunoSEQ multiplex PCR; TCRdb keeps only in-frame clonotypes and omits some of them. The data hold approximately 810,000 clones, with 80% to 95% observed a single time. The sequencing input was naive CD8+ T cells sorted from blood. These receptors all stem from a man aged 30 to 39 in good health.

With regard to this clone: Other DNA variants within this sample encode the same CDR3. The chain links TRBV6-5 to TRBJ1-1; D remains ambiguous. V lost 3 bases, J lost 2 bases, and 7 bases lay in between. The germline V gene encodes CDR1 MNHEY and CDR2 SVGAGI. The CDR3 has 13 amino acids. The CDR3 sequence: CASSYKGNTEAFF. The CDR3 DNA reads as TGTGCCAGCAGTTATAAGGGAAACACTGAAGCTTTCTTT.

The chain employs TRBV11-2 and TRBJ1-1; D unclear. Trimming took off 4 bases at V and 1 base at J, with 19 bases between the two ends. Germline CDR1 SGHAT, CDR2 FQNNGV. The CDR3 covers 17 residues. CDR3 DNA sequence: TGTGCCAGCAGCTCCCCGGTAACCCTCCCTAGGAACACTGAAGCTTTCTTT. As protein: CASSSPVTLPRNTEAFF.

The gene calls are TRBV4-3 and TRBJ2-7, with 7 nucleotides matching TRBD2. The germline CDR1 and CDR2 sequences are LGHNA and YSLEER. The CDR3 consists of 15 residues. V trimming: 1 base; J trimming: 2 bases; junction bases outside the gene matches: 5. The CDR3 spells CASSQGVAGAYEQYF. For the CDR3, the DNA is TGCGCCAGCAGCCAAGGGGTAGCGGGTGCCTACGAGCAGTACTTC.

This clone has just one count. This sequence joins TRBV27 and TRBJ2-7, with D uncertain. The V gene's germline CDR1 is MNHEY and CDR2 SMNVEV (reference sequence). This CDR3 region has 12 residues. With 4 bases removed from V and 6 bases from J, the gap between germline ends came to 10 bases. The CDR3 sequence: CASSSNSPEQYF. CDR3 in DNA: TGTGCCAGCAGTTCTAACTCCCCCGAGCAGTACTTC.

V is TRBV5-4 and J is TRBJ1-5, with a weak D call TRBD1 (6 bases). This CDR3 contains 14 residues. Germline assignment: CDR1 SGHNT and CDR2 YYREEE (reference sequence). V dropped 0 bases and J dropped 7 bases, with 11 bases sitting between them. The CDR3 is CASSLVPGAQPQHF. The CDR3 DNA follows: TGTGCCAGCAGCTTGGTCCCAGGGGCGCAGCCCCAGCATTTT.

The V call is TRBV27, the J call TRBJ2-1; 14 positions agree with TRBD2. The V segment lost 6 bases and the J segment 8 bases; nucleotides outside the gene matches: 6. CDR3 length: 15 amino acids. CDR1 is MNHEY, CDR2 SMNVEV, per germline (reference sequence). CDR3 DNA sequence: TGTGCCAGCAGCCTGGGACTAGCGGGAGCCCATGAGCAGTTCTTC. Protein sequence: CASSLGLAGAHEQFF.

Of note for this clone: Other DNA variants within this sample encode the same CDR3. The J gene is TRBJ2-7, the V gene TRBV11-2; no reliable D call. V lost 1 base, J lost 1 base, and 8 bases lay in between. CDR3 length equals 14 residues. The germline CDR1 and CDR2 sequences are SGHAT and FQNNGV. The DNA for the CDR3 is TGTGCCAGCAGCTTAGCCGGTGCATCCTACGAGCAGTACTTC. Protein sequence: CASSLAGASYEQYF.

V gene TRBV5-1 combines with J gene TRBJ2-1, with 7 bases fitting TRBD1. The CDR3 loop spans 15 amino acids. J gave up 0 bases and V 2 bases, and 2 bases lay outside the gene matches. Germline values: CDR1 SGHRS, CDR2 YFSETQ. The CDR3 sequence: CASSFRDSSYNEQFF. The DNA for the CDR3 is TGCGCCAGCAGCTTCCGGGACAGCTCCTACAATGAGCAGTTCTTC.

The chain couples TRBV19 to TRBJ2-1, with a possible D match to TRBD1 (5 bases). The V end was cut by 1 base, the J end by 6 bases, with 13 bases between. The CDR3 has 15 amino acids. CDR1 LNHDA and CDR2 SQIVND come from the germline V gene (reference sequence). The CDR3 region is CASSIVGLTGNEQFF. In DNA form, the CDR3 reads TGTGCCAGTAGTATAGTGGGGCTAACAGGCAATGAGCAGTTCTTC.

This chain's CDR3 is CANRDPGGYTF. CDR3 coding DNA: TGTGCCAATCGGGACCCCGGGGGCTACACCTTC. This sequence joins TRBV2 and TRBJ1-2; D is perhaps TRBD1 (5 bases). Germline CDR1 and CDR2: SNHLY and FYNNEI. Deletions cut 10 bases from V and 8 bases from J, with 14 bases between. CDR3 size: 11 residues. The full variable domain, rest sourced from reference TRBV2 and TRBJ1-2, is EPEVTQTPSHQVTQMGQEVILRCVPISNHLYFYWYRQILGQKVEFLVSFYNNEISEKSEIFDDQFSVERPDGSNFTLKIRSTKLEDSAMYFCANRDPGGYTFGSGTRLTVV.

The chain uses TRBV14 and TRBJ1-1; D unclear. The CDR3 contains 14 residues. Germline lookup yields CDR1 SGHDN and CDR2 FVKESK. V was cut by 8 bases and J by 1 base, with 14 bases left in between. The CDR3: CASGKIPTNTEAFF. DNA for the CDR3: TGTGCCAGCGGTAAAATCCCCACGAACACTGAAGCTTTCTTT.

The J gene is TRBJ2-3, the V gene TRBV28, with TRBD2 matching over 9 bases. The germline V gene has CDR1 MDHEN and CDR2 SYDVKM. The CDR3 is 18 amino acids. V shed 5 bases and J 3 bases; nucleotides not matched to a gene: 15. CDR3 coding DNA: TGTGCCAGCAGTCCAAGGCCGGTCGCGGGAGGGATGACAGATACGCAGTATTTT. This codes for CASSPRPVAGGMTDTQYF. The variable domain in full, with the rest retrieved from reference TRBV28 and TRBJ2-3, is DVKVTQSSRYLVKRTGEKVFLECVQDMDHENMFWYRQDPGLGLRLIYFSYDVKMKEKGDIPEGYSVSREKKERFSLILESASTNQTSMYLCASSPRPVAGGMTDTQYFGPGTRLTVL.

Here the CDR3 reads CASSRDFPLYEQYF. CDR3 DNA sequence: TGTGCCAGCAGCCGGGATTTCCCCCTCTACGAGCAGTACTTC. This chain joins TRBV6-4 and TRBJ2-7, with D possibly TRBD2 on 5 matching bases. The ends were cut back, 6 bases at V and 3 bases at J, with 15 bases in the middle. The CDR3 runs 14 residues. Germline V gene data show CDR1 as MRHNA and CDR2 as SNTAGT.

This clone was seen once. The J gene is TRBJ2-7, the V gene TRBV7-2; 7 bases are a match to TRBD2. Germline values: CDR1 SGHTA, CDR2 FQGNSA. This CDR3 is 15 amino acids long. Losses at the gene ends were 5 bases for V and 7 bases for J; bases not matched to a gene: 14. The DNA for the CDR3 is TGTGCCAGCAGCCAGACGGCGGGAGCTCTGTGGGAGCAGTACTTC. Translated: CASSQTAGALWEQYF.

J is TRBJ2-7 and V is TRBV21-1; the table gives TRBD2 as D, unverified against the DNA. TRBV21-1 is deemed a pseudogene. The CDR3 length is 19 residues. CDR3 DNA: TGTGCCAGCAGCAAAGTTTTGAGACTAGCGGGAGGGCCGATCTCCGAGCAGTACTTC. This encodes CASSKVLRLAGGPISEQYF.